This T cell receptor beta chain was sequenced in a study of T-cell reconstitution after alpha-beta-depleted transplantation in children. Trimming took 5 bases from V and 2 from J, leaving 11 bases between them. This CDR3 has 14 residues. CDR1 and CDR2 from the germline V gene are SEHNR and FQNEAQ (reference sequence). The study, taken as a whole, reports: Where some patients showed high TCRbeta diversity at day 60, it came from recipient T cells and thymic progenitors that had survived. T-cell counts and diversity were attributed mostly to newly produced T cells one year after transplant.

Preparation of the TCRbeta library involved a method that used unique molecular identifiers. TCRdb re-called the PCR reads through MiXCR, storing one row per CDR3 protein. The table records about 7,200 distinct CDR3 sequences, 4% to 5.5% of them present only once. This clonotype ranks as medium-sized. Its antigen is currently unknown. The sample here was PBMCs, mostly from graft donor cells, taken 180 days after TCRalphabeta/CD19-depleted stem cell transplant. V and J are TRBV7-9 and TRBJ2-3; maybe TRBD2 (5 bases). The receptor comes from a child under two years old who had a stem cell transplant for acute myeloid leukemia, so the T cells may come from the graft donor. CDR3 bases: TGTGCCAGCAGCCCGCGGGCCATCACAGATACGCAGTATTTT. The encoded protein is CASSPRAITDTQYF. The full variable domain, with the rest looked up from reference TRBV7-9 and TRBJ2-3, is DTGVSQNPRHKITKRGQNVTFRCDPISEHNRLYWYRQTLGQGPEFLTYFQNEAQLEKSRLLSDRFSAERPKGSFSTLEIQRTEQGDSAMYLCASSPRAITDTQYFGPGTRLTVL.